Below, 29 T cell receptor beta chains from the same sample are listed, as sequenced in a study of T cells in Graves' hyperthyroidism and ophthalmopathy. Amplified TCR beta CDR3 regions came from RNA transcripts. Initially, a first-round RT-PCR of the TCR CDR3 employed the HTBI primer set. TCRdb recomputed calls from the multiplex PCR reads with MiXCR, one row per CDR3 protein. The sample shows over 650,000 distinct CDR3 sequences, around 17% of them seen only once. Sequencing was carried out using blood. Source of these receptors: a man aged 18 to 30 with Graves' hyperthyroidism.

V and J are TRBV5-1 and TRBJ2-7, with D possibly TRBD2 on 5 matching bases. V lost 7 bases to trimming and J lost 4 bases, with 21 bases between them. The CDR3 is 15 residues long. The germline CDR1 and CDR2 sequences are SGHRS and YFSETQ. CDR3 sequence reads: CASSRVGGDQYEQYF. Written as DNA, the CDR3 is TGCGCCAGCTCGCGGGTGGGCGGAGACCAATACGAGCAGTACTTC.

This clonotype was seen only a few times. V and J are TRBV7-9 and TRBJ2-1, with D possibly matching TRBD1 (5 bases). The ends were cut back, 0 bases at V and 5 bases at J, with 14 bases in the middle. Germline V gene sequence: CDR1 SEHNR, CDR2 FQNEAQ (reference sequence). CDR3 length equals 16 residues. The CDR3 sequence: CASSLARWGPHNEQFF. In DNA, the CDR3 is TGTGCCAGCAGCTTAGCGCGGTGGGGCCCCCACAATGAGCAGTTCTTC.

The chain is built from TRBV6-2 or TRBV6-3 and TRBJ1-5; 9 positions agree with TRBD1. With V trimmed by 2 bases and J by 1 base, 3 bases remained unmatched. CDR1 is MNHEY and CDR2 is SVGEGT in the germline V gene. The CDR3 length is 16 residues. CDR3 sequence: CASSYMGQGSNQPQHF. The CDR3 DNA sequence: TGTGCCAGCAGTTACATGGGACAGGGAAGCAATCAGCCCCAGCATTTT.

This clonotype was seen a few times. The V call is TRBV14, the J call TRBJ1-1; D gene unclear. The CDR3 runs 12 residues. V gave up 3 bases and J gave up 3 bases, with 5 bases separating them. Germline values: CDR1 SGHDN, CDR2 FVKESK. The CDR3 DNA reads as TGTGCCAGCAGCCATTTGTACACTGAAGCTTTCTTT. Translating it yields CASSHLYTEAFF.

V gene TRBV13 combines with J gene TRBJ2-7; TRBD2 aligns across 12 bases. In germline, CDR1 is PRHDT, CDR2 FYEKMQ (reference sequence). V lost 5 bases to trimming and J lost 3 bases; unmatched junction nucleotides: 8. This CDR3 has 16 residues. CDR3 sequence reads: CASSLSLGLAGYEQYF. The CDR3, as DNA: TGTGCCAGCAGCCTAAGTTTGGGACTAGCGGGCTACGAGCAGTACTTC.

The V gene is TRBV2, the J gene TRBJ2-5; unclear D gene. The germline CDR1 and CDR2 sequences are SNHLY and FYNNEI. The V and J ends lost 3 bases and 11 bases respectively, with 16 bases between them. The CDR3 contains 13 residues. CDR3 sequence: CASSETPGISQYF. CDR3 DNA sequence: TGTGCCAGCAGTGAGACCCCTGGAATATCTCAGTACTTC.

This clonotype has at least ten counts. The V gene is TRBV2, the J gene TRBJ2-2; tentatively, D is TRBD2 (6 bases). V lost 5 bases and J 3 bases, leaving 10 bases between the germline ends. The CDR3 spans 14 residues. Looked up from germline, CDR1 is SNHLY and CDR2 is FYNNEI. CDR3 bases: TGTGCCAGCAGTTTCCGGGAGTACACCGGGGAGCTGTTTTTT. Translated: CASSFREYTGELFF.

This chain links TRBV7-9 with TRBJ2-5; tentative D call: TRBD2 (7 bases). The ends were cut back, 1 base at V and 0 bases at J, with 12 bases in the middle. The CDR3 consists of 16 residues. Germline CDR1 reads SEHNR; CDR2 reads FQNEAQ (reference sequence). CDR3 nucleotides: TGTGCCAGCAGCTTAGACGGGGGGCTTGACCAAGAGACCCAGTACTTC. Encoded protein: CASSLDGGLDQETQYF.

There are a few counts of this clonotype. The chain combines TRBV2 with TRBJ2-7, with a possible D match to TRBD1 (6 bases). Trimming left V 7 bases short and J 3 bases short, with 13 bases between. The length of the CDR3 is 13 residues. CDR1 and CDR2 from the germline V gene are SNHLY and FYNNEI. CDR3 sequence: CASKIETGYEQYF. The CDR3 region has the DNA TGTGCCAGCAAGATTGAGACAGGCTACGAGCAGTACTTC.

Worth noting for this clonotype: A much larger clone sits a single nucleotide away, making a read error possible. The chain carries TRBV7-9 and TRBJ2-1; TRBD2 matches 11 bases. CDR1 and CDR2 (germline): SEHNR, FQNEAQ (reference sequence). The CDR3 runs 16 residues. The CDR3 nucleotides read TGTGTCAGCCGTACCCGAACTAGCGGGGGTTTCAATGAGCAGTTCTTC. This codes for CVSRTRTSGGFNEQFF.

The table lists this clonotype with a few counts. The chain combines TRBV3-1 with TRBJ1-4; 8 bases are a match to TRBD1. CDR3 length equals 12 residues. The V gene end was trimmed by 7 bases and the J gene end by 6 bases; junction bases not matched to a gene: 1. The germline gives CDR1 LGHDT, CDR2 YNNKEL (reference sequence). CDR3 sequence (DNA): TGTGCCAGCACGGGACAGGATGAAAAACTGTTTTTT. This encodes CASTGQDEKLFF. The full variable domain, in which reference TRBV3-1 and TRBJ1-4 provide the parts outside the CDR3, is DTAVSQTPKYLVTQMGNDKSIKCEQNLGHDTMYWYKQDSKKFLKIMFSYNNKELIINETVPNRFSPKSPDKAHLNLHINSLELGDSAVYFCASTGQDEKLFFGSGTQLSVL.

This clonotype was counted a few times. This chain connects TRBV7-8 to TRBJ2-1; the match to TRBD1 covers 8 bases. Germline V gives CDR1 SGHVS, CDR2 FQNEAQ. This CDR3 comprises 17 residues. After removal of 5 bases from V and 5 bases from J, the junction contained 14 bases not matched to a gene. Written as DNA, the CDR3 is TGTGCCAGCAGCCCTAGGGAGCCCAGGGGGCAGAACAATGAGCAGTTCTTC. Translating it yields CASSPREPRGQNNEQFF.

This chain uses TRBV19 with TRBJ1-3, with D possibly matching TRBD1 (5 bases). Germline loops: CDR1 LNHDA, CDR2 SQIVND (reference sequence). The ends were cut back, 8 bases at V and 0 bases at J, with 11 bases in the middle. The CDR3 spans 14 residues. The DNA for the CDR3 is TGTGCCAGTGGGGGGATTTTCTCTGGAAACACCATATATTTT. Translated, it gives CASGGIFSGNTIYF.

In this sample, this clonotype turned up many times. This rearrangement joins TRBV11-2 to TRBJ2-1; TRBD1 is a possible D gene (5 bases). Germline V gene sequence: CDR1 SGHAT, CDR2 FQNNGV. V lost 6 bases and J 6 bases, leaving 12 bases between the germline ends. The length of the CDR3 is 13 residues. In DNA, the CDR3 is TGTGCCAGCAGTCTAGGGGCTCTCAATGAGCAGTTCTTC. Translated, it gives CASSLGALNEQFF.

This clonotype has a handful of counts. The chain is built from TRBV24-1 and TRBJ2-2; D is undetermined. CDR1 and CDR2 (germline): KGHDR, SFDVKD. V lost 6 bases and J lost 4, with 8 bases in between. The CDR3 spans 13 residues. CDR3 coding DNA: TGTGCCACCAGTTCCGAAACCACCGGGGAGCTGTTTTTT. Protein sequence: CATSSETTGELFF.

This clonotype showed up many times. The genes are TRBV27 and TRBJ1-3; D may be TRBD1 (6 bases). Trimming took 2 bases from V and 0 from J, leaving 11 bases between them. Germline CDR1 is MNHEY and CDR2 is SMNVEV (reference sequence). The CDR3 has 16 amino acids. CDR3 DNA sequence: TGTGCCAGCAGTTTAGGGGGGCCCCGCTCTGGAAACACCATATATTTT. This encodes CASSLGGPRSGNTIYF.

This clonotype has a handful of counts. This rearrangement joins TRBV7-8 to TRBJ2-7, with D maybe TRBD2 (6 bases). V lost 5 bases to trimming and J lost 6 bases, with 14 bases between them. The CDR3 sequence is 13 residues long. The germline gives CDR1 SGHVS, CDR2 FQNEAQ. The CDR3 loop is CASSPTRGFEQYF. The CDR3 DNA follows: TGTGCCAGCAGCCCTACGCGGGGTTTCGAGCAGTACTTC.

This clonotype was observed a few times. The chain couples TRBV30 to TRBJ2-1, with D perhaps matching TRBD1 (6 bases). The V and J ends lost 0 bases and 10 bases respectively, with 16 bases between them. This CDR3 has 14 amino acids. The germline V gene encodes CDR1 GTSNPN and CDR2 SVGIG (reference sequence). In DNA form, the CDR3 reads TGTGCCTGGAGTGTAGGGGGATATGTCGGCGAGCAGTTCTTC. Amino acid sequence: CAWSVGGYVGEQFF. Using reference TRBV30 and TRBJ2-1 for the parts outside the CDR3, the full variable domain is SQTIHQWPATLVQPVGSPLSLECTVEGTSNPNLYWYRQAAGRGLQLLFYSVGIGQISSEVPQNLSASRPQDRQFILSSKKLLLSDSGFYLCAWSVGGYVGEQFFGPGTRLTVL.

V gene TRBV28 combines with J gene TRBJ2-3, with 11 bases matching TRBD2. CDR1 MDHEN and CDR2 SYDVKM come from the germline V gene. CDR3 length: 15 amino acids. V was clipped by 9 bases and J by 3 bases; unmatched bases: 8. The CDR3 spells CASIDSGRGTDTQYF. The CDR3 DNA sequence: TGTGCCAGTATTGATAGCGGGAGGGGGACAGATACGCAGTATTTT.

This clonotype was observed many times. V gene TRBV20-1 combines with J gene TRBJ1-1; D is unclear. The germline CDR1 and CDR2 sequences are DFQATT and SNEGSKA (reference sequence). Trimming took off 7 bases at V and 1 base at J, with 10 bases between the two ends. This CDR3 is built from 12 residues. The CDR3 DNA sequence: TGCAGTGTTACCCTCCAGAACACTGAAGCTTTCTTT. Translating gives CSVTLQNTEAFF.

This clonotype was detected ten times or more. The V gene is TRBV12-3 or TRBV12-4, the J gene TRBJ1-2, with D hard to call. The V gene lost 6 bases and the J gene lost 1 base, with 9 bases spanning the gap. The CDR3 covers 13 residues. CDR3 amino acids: CASSLRSNYGYTF. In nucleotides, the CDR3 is TGTGCCAGCAGCCTCAGGAGTAACTATGGCTACACCTTC.

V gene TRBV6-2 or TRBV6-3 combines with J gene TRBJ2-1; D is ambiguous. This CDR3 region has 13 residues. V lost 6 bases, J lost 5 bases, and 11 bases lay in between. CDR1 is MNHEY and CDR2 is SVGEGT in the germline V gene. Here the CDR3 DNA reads TGTGCCAGCAGACCCGACTGGAACAATGAGCAGTTCTTC. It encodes CASRPDWNNEQFF.

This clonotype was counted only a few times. CDR3 loop: CSVVPGRITDTQYF. CDR3 bases: TGCAGCGTTGTGCCTGGGAGGATCACAGATACGCAGTATTTT. The chain couples TRBV29-1 to TRBJ2-3; possible D gene TRBD2, 6 bases. The CDR3 sequence is 14 residues long. Germline CDR1 and CDR2: SQVTM and ANQGSEA. With 4 bases removed from V and 2 bases from J, the gap between germline ends came to 13 bases.

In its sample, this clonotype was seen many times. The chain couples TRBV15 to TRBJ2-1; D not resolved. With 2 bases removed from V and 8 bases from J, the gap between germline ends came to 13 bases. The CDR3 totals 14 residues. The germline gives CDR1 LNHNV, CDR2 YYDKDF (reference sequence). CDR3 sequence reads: CATSRPTRDDEQFF. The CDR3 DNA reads TGTGCCACCAGCAGACCGACCCGAGACGATGAGCAGTTCTTC.

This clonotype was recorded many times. CDR3 coding DNA: TGCAGTGCTAGAGAGGGACTTAGCACAGATACGCAGTATTTT. Amino acids: CSAREGLSTDTQYF. The chain employs TRBV20-1 and TRBJ2-3, with D possibly TRBD2 on 6 matching bases. The V and J ends lost 0 bases and 0 bases respectively, with 7 bases between them. CDR1 is DFQATT and CDR2 is SNEGSKA in the germline V gene (reference sequence). The CDR3 sequence is 14 residues long.

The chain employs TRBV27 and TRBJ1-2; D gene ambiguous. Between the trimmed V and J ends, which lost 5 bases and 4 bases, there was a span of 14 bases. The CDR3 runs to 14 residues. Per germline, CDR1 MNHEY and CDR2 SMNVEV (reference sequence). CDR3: CASSISASAYGYTF. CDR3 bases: TGTGCCAGCAGTATTTCTGCCAGTGCCTATGGCTACACCTTC.

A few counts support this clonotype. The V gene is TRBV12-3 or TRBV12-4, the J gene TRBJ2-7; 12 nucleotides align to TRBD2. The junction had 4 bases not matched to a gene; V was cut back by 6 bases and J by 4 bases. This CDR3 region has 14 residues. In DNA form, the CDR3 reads TGTGCCAGCAGGAGGGGACTAGCGGGTTACGAGCAGTACTTC. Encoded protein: CASRRGLAGYEQYF.

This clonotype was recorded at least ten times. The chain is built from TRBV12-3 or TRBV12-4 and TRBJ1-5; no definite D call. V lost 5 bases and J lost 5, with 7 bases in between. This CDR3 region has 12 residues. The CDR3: CASSPRHQPQHF. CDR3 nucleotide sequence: TGTGCCAGCAGTCCAAGGCATCAGCCCCAGCATTTT.

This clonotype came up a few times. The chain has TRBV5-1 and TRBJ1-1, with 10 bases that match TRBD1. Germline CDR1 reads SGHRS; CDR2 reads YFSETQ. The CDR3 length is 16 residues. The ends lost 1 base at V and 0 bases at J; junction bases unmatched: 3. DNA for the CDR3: TGCGCCAGCAGCTTGTTGGGGACAGGGGTGAACACTGAAGCTTTCTTT. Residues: CASSLLGTGVNTEAFF.